A single sample is the source of the 10 T cell receptor beta chains below, sequenced in a study of T cell responses to AZD1222 COVID-19 vaccine. Sequencing used immunoSEQ multiplex PCR; TCRdb keeps in-frame clones, though not all of them. In the table there are 80,000 to 90,000 clones, more than 75% of which are singletons. Specimen: peripheral blood, collected on day 0 of MenACWY control vaccination. The receptors stem from an adult in good health.

The genes are TRBV19 and TRBJ2-3, with D tentatively TRBD1 (5 bases). CDR1 is LNHDA, CDR2 SQIVND, per germline (reference sequence). V was pared by 6 bases and J by 3 bases, with 13 bases between. This CDR3 region has 14 residues. CDR3 coding DNA: TGTGCCAGTAGGGGCCAGGGAATAACAGATACGCAGTATTTT. Translation: CASRGQGITDTQYF.

J is TRBJ2-1 and V is TRBV7-3; D possibly uses TRBD1 or TRBD2 (5 bases each). V lost 1 base, J lost 3 bases, and 10 bases lay in between. CDR3 length: 15 residues. Germline CDR1 reads SGHTA; CDR2 reads FQGTGA. The DNA of the CDR3 is TGTGCCAGCAGCTTAATTCTGGGGGACTACAATGAGCAGTTCTTC. Encoded protein: CASSLILGDYNEQFF. The full variable domain, with the rest looked up from reference TRBV7-3 and TRBJ2-1, is GAGVSQTPSNKVTEKGKYVELRCDPISGHTALYWYRQSLGQGPEFLIYFQGTGAADDSGLPNDRFFAVRPEGSVSTLKIQRTERGDSAVYLCASSLILGDYNEQFFGPGTRLTVL.

The gene calls are TRBV5-1 and TRBJ1-4; possibly TRBD1 for D (6 bases). V was cut by 3 bases and J by 3 bases, with 9 bases left in between. This CDR3 has 14 residues. Looked up from germline, CDR1 is SGHRS and CDR2 is YFSETQ. CDR3: CASSSGAANEKLFF. In nucleotides, the CDR3 is TGCGCCAGCAGCTCGGGGGCAGCTAATGAAAAACTGTTTTTT.

The genes are TRBV4-2 and TRBJ2-1, with 7 bases matching TRBD1. The CDR3 contains 14 residues. After removal of 2 bases from V and 12 bases from J, the junction contained 10 bases not matched to a gene. The germline V gene encodes CDR1 LGHNA and CDR2 YNFKEQ. The CDR3 DNA reads as TGTGCCAGCAGCCAACCTCCCACAGGGGAGAGGCAGTTCTTC. It translates to CASSQPPTGERQFF.

The V gene is TRBV6-6, the J gene TRBJ1-1; D perhaps matches TRBD1 (6 bases). The CDR3 length is 14 residues. Germline lookup yields CDR1 MNHNY and CDR2 SVGAGI (reference sequence). Trimming removed 8 bases at V and 3 bases at J, with 16 bases between. The CDR3 reads CASRPGGADTEAFF. Here the CDR3 DNA reads TGTGCCAGCCGACCGGGGGGCGCGGACACTGAAGCTTTCTTT.

The V gene is TRBV5-1, the J gene TRBJ2-1; TRBD2 agrees at 13 bases. V was clipped by 0 bases and J by 8 bases; unmatched bases: 2. CDR3 length: 15 amino acids. Germline V lookup: CDR1 SGHRS, CDR2 YFSETQ. The CDR3 DNA reads TGCGCCAGCAGCTTGGGGACTAGCGGGAGCCATGAGCAGTTCTTC. It codes for CASSLGTSGSHEQFF.

This chain uses TRBV10-3 with TRBJ1-5, with a tentative D call TRBD1 (6 bases). Germline V gene sequence: CDR1 ENHRY, CDR2 SYGVKD. This CDR3 region has 13 residues. Trimming shortened V by 6 bases and J by 6 bases, and 12 bases separated the two germline ends. CDR3 in amino acids: CAIRGGSGQPQHF. The CDR3 region has the DNA TGTGCCATCAGAGGGGGTTCGGGTCAGCCCCAGCATTTT.

V and J are TRBV5-1 and TRBJ1-4, with a weak D call TRBD1 (5 bases). Germline-derived CDR1 and CDR2 are SGHRS and YFSETQ. V was trimmed by 4 bases and J by 0 bases, leaving 16 bases between them. The CDR3 spans 17 residues. CDR3 nucleotides: TGCGCCAGCAGCCCAGGGTTAGGGGTTGCAACTAATGAAAAACTGTTTTTT. As protein: CASSPGLGVATNEKLFF.

V usage is TRBV5-1 and J usage is TRBJ2-7, with D possibly matching TRBD1 (5 bases). V lost 1 base to trimming and J lost 5 bases, with 10 bases between them. The CDR3 runs 13 residues. CDR1 is SGHRS, CDR2 YFSETQ, per germline. CDR3 sequence: CASSLRQLDEQYF. The CDR3 nucleotides read TGCGCCAGCAGCTTGAGACAGCTTGACGAGCAGTACTTC.

This chain links TRBV18 with TRBJ1-4; no firm D call. Germline lookup yields CDR1 KGHSH and CDR2 LQKENI. The CDR3 spans 15 residues. Trimming left V 3 bases short and J 3 bases short, with 11 bases between. The CDR3 DNA sequence: TGTGCCAGCTCACCGGCGGTGGCGGCTAATGAAAAACTGTTTTTT. Translation gives CASSPAVAANEKLFF.